The 21 T cell receptor beta chains given below trace back to one sample, sequenced in a study of blood T cells in healthy people across ages. Alongside a J-beta primer mix, a sample-barcoded 5' primer served in a second PCR lasting roughly 7 to 11 cycles. From the 5' RACE reads, TCRdb called clonotypes with MiXCR, one entry per CDR3 protein. The sample consists of some 1.5 million distinct CDR3 sequences, less than 45% of them appearing once. Sequencing input: blood. These receptors were obtained from a woman aged 18-29 years in good health.

The chain employs TRBV9 and TRBJ2-1, with 7 nucleotides matching TRBD2. The CDR3 extends over 15 amino acids. Germline V CDR1 and CDR2: SGDLS, YYNGEE. The V and J ends lost 2 bases and 5 bases, in that order; junction bases with no gene match: 7. The CDR3 bases are TGTGCCAGCAGCGTCTCCGGGACTAATAACAATGAGCAGTTCTTC. It yields the protein CASSVSGTNNNEQFF.

The chain links TRBV4-1 to TRBJ1-2; D might be TRBD1 (6 bases). Trimming cost V 4 bases and J 4 bases, with 16 bases left between them. The CDR3 has 15 residues. Germline V gene sequence: CDR1 MGHRA, CDR2 YSYEKL. The CDR3 is CASSPRGGATYGYTF. Here the CDR3 DNA reads TGCGCCAGCAGCCCTCGGGGGGGGGCCACCTATGGCTACACCTTC.

V gene TRBV15 combines with J gene TRBJ2-5; 9 bases line up with TRBD1. Germline CDR1 reads LNHNV; CDR2 reads YYDKDF (reference sequence). The CDR3 covers 18 residues. V trimming: 0 bases; J trimming: 2 bases; junction bases outside the gene matches: 10. In DNA form, the CDR3 reads TGTGCCACCAGCAGAGATCTGGTAGTCGGACAGGGGCAAGAGACCCAGTACTTC. Its translation is CATSRDLVVGQGQETQYF.

This sequence joins TRBV7-6 and TRBJ2-1, with 10 bases lining up with TRBD1. CDR1 is SGHVS, CDR2 FNYEAQ, per germline. The CDR3 is 15 residues long. V was clipped by 5 bases and J by 6 bases; unmatched bases: 7. In DNA, the CDR3 is TGTGCCAGCAGCATGGGACAGGGGCGTCGCAATGAGCAGTTCTTC. It specifies CASSMGQGRRNEQFF.

This clonotype occurred a few times. V and J are TRBV6-2 or TRBV6-3 and TRBJ2-7, with no clear D. Germline CDR1 reads MNHEY; CDR2 reads SVGEGT. V lost 1 base and J 5 bases, leaving 9 bases between the germline ends. The length of the CDR3 is 13 residues. DNA for the CDR3: TGTGCCAGCAGTTACTTCACCCCCAACGAGCAGTACTTC. The encoded protein is CASSYFTPNEQYF.

The chain uses TRBV14 and TRBJ2-7; 8 bases map to TRBD1. V dropped 3 bases and J dropped 7; count of bases not matched to a gene: 8. Germline loops: CDR1 SGHDN, CDR2 FVKESK. This CDR3 spans 14 amino acids. CDR3: CASSQDRAYNEQYF. CDR3 bases: TGTGCCAGCAGCCAGGACAGGGCATACAATGAGCAGTACTTC.

The V gene is TRBV6-5, the J gene TRBJ2-4; 8 bases agree with TRBD1. This CDR3 comprises 19 residues. Germline V lookup: CDR1 MNHEY, CDR2 SVGAGI. V lost 5 bases to trimming and J lost 0 bases; unmatched junction nucleotides: 15. The CDR3 protein is CASSSTDRGRDLAKNIQYF. Here the CDR3 DNA reads TGTGCCAGCAGTAGTACTGACAGGGGAAGGGACCTAGCCAAAAACATTCAGTACTTC.

This rearrangement joins TRBV20-1 to TRBJ2-7, with 14 nucleotides matching TRBD2. Germline lookup yields CDR1 DFQATT and CDR2 SNEGSKA (reference sequence). This CDR3 has 14 amino acids. Unmatched junction bases numbered 5, after V lost 6 bases and J lost 4 bases. In DNA, the CDR3 is TGCAGTGCAGGACTAGCGGGAGGTTGGTACGAGCAGTACTTC. Protein product: CSAGLAGGWYEQYF.

This clonotype was counted many times. The chain carries TRBV7-2 and TRBJ2-1, with D maybe TRBD1 (5 bases). Germline V gene data show CDR1 as SGHTA and CDR2 as FQGNSA. Trimming stripped 3 bases from V and 6 bases from J, with 12 bases between. This CDR3 spans 14 amino acids. CDR3 loop: CASSFGAQGNEQFF. CDR3 coding DNA: TGTGCCAGCAGCTTTGGGGCCCAGGGCAATGAGCAGTTCTTC.

On this clonotype: One junction end does not reproduce the germline sequence, and a read error may be involved. The CDR3 sequence is CAGSGGLPEQFF. The CDR3 bases are TGTGCCGGCAGCGGAGGACTACCTGAGCAGTTCTTC. The chain recombines TRBV9 with TRBJ2-1, with D maybe TRBD2 (6 bases). Germline V gives CDR1 SGDLS, CDR2 YYNGEE. The CDR3 consists of 12 residues.

This clonotype was counted ten times or more. The chain is built from TRBV25-1 and TRBJ2-5, with D tentatively TRBD2 (6 bases). Germline V gives CDR1 MGHDK, CDR2 SYGVNS. Between the trimmed V and J ends, which lost 3 bases and 2 bases, there was a span of 10 bases. The CDR3 is 14 amino acids. CDR3 sequence (DNA): TGTGCCAGCAGTGATTTAGGGACTCAAGAGACCCAGTACTTC. Translated: CASSDLGTQETQYF.

The V call is TRBV29-1, the J call TRBJ2-5, with a tentative D call TRBD1 (7 bases). The germline CDR1 and CDR2 sequences are SQVTM and ANQGSEA. V was shortened by 4 bases and J by 4 bases, with 13 bases between the two germline ends. This CDR3 has 13 amino acids. This chain's CDR3 is CSVANRGGETQYF. In nucleotides, the CDR3 is TGCAGCGTTGCCAACAGGGGAGGAGAGACCCAGTACTTC. The complete variable domain, with remaining parts taken from reference TRBV29-1 and TRBJ2-5, reads SAVISQKPSRDICQRGTSLTIQCQVDSQVTMMFWYRQQPGQSLTLIATANQGSEATYESGFVIDKFPISRPNLTFSTLTVSNMSPEDSSIYLCSVANRGGETQYFGPGTRLLVL.

This clonotype turned up a few times. The V call is TRBV20-1, the J call TRBJ1-2, with D unclear. Germline lookup yields CDR1 DFQATT and CDR2 SNEGSKA (reference sequence). The CDR3 covers 15 residues. Trimming stripped 2 bases from V and 2 bases from J, with 15 bases between. CDR3 residues: CSARLHEPSNYGYTF. CDR3 nucleotides: TGCAGTGCTAGACTTCATGAGCCTTCGAACTATGGCTACACCTTC.

The V gene is TRBV7-2, the J gene TRBJ1-6; no clear D. Trimming removed 1 base from V and 0 bases from J, with 13 bases in between. Germline loops: CDR1 SGHTA, CDR2 FQGNSA. The CDR3 has 18 residues. This CDR3 is CASSLVPGRSSYNSPLHF. CDR3 nucleotide sequence: TGTGCCAGCAGCTTAGTTCCTGGACGGAGCTCCTATAATTCACCCCTCCACTTT.

This chain connects TRBV6-1 to TRBJ2-7, with D possibly called TRBD1 or TRBD2 (5 bases each). The CDR3 extends over 14 amino acids. Germline V gene lookup returns CDR1 MNHNS and CDR2 SASEGT. V shed 8 bases and J shed 0 bases, with 14 bases lying between them. The CDR3 spells CASRGDGRSYEQYF. In DNA, the CDR3 is TGTGCCAGCCGAGGGGACGGTCGCTCCTACGAGCAGTACTTC.

This chain uses TRBV5-1 with TRBJ2-1; TRBD2 aligns across 15 bases. V dropped 7 bases and J dropped 0; count of bases not matched to a gene: 2. Germline-derived CDR1 and CDR2 are SGHRS and YFSETQ. This CDR3 has 16 amino acids. CDR3 bases: TGCGCCAGCGGGACTAGCGGGAGGAGCTCCTACAATGAGCAGTTCTTC. This encodes CASGTSGRSSYNEQFF.

This sequence joins TRBV9 and TRBJ2-1; 10 bases are shared with TRBD2. V lost 4 bases to trimming and J lost 4 bases; unmatched junction nucleotides: 8. The germline V gene has CDR1 SGDLS and CDR2 YYNGEE. The CDR3 sequence is 16 residues long. The CDR3 DNA reads TGTGCCAGCAGCACCCCCGGGACTAGCGAATACAATGAGCAGTTCTTC. Protein sequence: CASSTPGTSEYNEQFF.

This clonotype was counted between two and nine times. The gene calls are TRBV4-3 and TRBJ2-4; 13 bases fit TRBD2. Unmatched junction bases numbered 10, after V lost 4 bases and J lost 1 base. Germline CDR1 is LGHNA and CDR2 is YSLEER. CDR3 length: 19 residues. The CDR3 loop reads CASSRGLAGVFGAKNIQYF. For the CDR3, the DNA is TGCGCCAGCAGCCGCGGACTAGCGGGAGTCTTTGGGGCCAAAAACATTCAGTACTTC.

There are many counts of this clonotype. This rearrangement joins TRBV2 to TRBJ1-2, with TRBD1 matching 10 bases. The CDR3 consists of 14 residues. The trim removed 8 bases at V and 4 bases at J, leaving 7 bases unmatched. Germline assignment: CDR1 SNHLY and CDR2 FYNNEI. The CDR3 DNA is TGTGCCAGCGGCGGGACAGGGGTTGTCTATGGCTACACCTTC. Translated: CASGGTGVVYGYTF. Looking up the rest from reference TRBV2 and TRBJ1-2 gives the full variable domain: EPEVTQTPSHQVTQMGQEVILRCVPISNHLYFYWYRQILGQKVEFLVSFYNNEISEKSEIFDDQFSVERPDGSNFTLKIRSTKLEDSAMYFCASGGTGVVYGYTFGSGTRLTVV.

The chain links TRBV6-2 or TRBV6-3 to TRBJ2-1, with 10 bases matching TRBD2. Losses at the gene ends were 2 bases for V and 7 bases for J; bases not matched to a gene: 14. CDR3 length equals 18 residues. Looked up from germline, CDR1 is MNHEY and CDR2 is SVGEGT. As DNA, the CDR3 is TGTGCCAGCAGTTACCCTGGGACTAGCGTCCAAAGGGGGAATGAGCAGTTCTTC. It is translated as CASSYPGTSVQRGNEQFF.

This clonotype was found a few times. The chain links TRBV10-3 to TRBJ1-1, with TRBD1 as a possible D gene (5 bases). The germline V gene has CDR1 ENHRY and CDR2 SYGVKD. V was cut by 2 bases and J by 8 bases, with 9 bases left in between. There are 12 residues in the CDR3. CDR3 coding DNA: TGTGCCATCAGTGAGAGGCAGGGCGAAGCTTTCTTT. It specifies CAISERQGEAFF.